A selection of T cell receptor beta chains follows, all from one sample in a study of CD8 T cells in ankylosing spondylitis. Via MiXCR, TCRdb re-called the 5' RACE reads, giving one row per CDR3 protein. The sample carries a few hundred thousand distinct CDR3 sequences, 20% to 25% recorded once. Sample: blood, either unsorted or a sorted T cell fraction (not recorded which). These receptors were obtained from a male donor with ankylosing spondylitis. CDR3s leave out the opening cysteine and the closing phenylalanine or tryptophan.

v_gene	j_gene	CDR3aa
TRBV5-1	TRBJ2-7	ASASGTSDYEQY
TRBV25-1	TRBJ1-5	ASSGLGDQPQH
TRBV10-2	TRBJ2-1	ASTGRLNEQF
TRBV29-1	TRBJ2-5	SVVGSGVETQY
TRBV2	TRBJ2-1	AGGLAVRGEQF
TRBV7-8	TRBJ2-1	ASSLAARGYNEQF
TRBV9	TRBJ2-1	ASSRTSGSFSYNEQF
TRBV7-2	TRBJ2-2	ASTMPPLNTGELF
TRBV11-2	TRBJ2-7	ASSAENEQY
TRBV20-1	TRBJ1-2	SAGGTSYGYT
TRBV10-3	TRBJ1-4	AISESGGDRGTKLF
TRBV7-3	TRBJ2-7	ASSRQGVWDEQY
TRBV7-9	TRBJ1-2	ASSLALEAQGYT
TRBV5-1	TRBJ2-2	ASSWLAANTGELF
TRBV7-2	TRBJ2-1	ASSPRRRANEQF
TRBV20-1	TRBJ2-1	SARQTRGPNSYNEQF
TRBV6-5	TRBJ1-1	ASSYSPYAARKTEAF
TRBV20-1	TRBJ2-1	SARRVSNNEQF
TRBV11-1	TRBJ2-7	ASSTGSWSRGVEEQY
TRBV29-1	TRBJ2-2	SVEPSAHGELF
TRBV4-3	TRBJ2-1	ASSQDPPLGQF
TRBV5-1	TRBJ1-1	ASSLGDSEAF
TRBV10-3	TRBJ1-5	AIRGQGSGQPQH
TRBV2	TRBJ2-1	ASIDRGPYNEQF
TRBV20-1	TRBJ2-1	SARYVGSGYNEQF
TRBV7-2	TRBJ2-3	ASSLVGGRTTDTQY
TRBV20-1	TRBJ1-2	SAGEGGGTRDYGYT
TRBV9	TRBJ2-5	ASSAIPGQGLETQY
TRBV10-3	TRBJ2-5	AISETGGAETQY
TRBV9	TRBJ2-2	ASSFSSGIVNTGELF
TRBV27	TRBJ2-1	ASSTPVGTGGPNEQF
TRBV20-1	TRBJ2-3	SARRDSSTDTQY
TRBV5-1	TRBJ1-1	ASSQQQGGTEAF
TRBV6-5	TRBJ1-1	ASSYSTVMNTEAF
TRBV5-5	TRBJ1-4	ASSPRTGGNRNEKLF
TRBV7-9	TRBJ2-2	ASSSHWNTGELF
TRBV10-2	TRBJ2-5	ASASRPSPTGETQY
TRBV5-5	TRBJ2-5	ASSPGTSWETQY
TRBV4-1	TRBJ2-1	ASSQTGLAGPQEQF
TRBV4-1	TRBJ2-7	ASSQEGGQGSYEQY
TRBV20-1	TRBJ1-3	SGRWGSAIY
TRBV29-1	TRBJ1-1	SVPRATEAF